Listed below are T cell receptor beta chains from one sample, sequenced in a study of CD8+ T cells in alopecia areata. Profiling relied on immunoSEQ multiplex PCR, and the TCRdb table lists in-frame clones only, not all of them. Of around 290,000 clones listed, 55% to 75% are singletons. Sequenced here: CD4+ T cells sorted from blood, sampled at week 24, from a patient treated with tofacitinib. These receptors all come from a human donor with alopecia areata. Both conserved end residues are part of each CDR3. The D gene is left open where the match is weak. A row's size may be missing; if present it is once, few, many or a size class.

clone_size	d_call	v_call	j_call	cdr3_aa	cdr3_nt
NA	NA	TRBV5-1	TRBJ2-7	CASSFNRGRFHF	TGCGCCAGCAGCTTCAACCGGGGGAGGTTTCACTTC
NA	NA	TRBV30	TRBJ1-2	CAWSVRGLGYTF	TGTGCCTGGAGTGTACGGGGGCTAGGCTACACCTTC
NA	TRBD1	TRBV2	TRBJ1-2	CASSVQGEGYTF	TGTGCCAGCAGTGTCCAGGGGGAAGGCTACACCTTC
NA	NA	TRBV30	TRBJ1-6	CAWTLGTPNSPLHF	TGTGCCTGGACTCTGGGGACGCCGAATTCACCCCTCCACTTT
NA	NA	TRBV5-1	TRBJ1-2	CASSFPGSYGYTF	TGCGCCAGCAGCTTCCCGGGATCCTATGGCTACACCTTC
once	NA	TRBV5-4	TRBJ2-7	CASSLGGGGGSYEQYF	TGTGCCAGCAGCTTGGGAGGAGGCGGTGGCTCCTACGAGCAGTACTTC
NA	NA	TRBV30	TRBJ2-3	CAWSPSLRDTQYF	TGTGCCTGGAGCCCCTCCTTGAGGGATACGCAGTATTTT
NA	TRBD1	TRBV11-2	TRBJ1-2	CASSSLAKQGASYGYTF	TGTGCCAGCAGCTCACTGGCAAAACAGGGGGCAAGCTATGGCTACACCTTC
NA	NA	TRBV30	TRBJ1-5	CAWSLGDGNQPQHF	TGTGCCTGGAGTTTAGGGGATGGCAATCAGCCCCAGCATTTT
NA	TRBD2	TRBV18	TRBJ2-7	CASRGGGSYEQYF	TGTGCCAGCCGGGGCGGGGGCTCCTACGAGCAGTACTTC
few	NA	TRBV10-3	TRBJ2-1	CAISESGLEAGNEQFF	TGTGCCATCAGTGAGTCGGGGCTCGAGGCGGGAAATGAGCAGTTCTTC
NA	NA	TRBV30	TRBJ1-2	CAWRGTGRVYTF	TGTGCCTGGAGGGGCACAGGCAGGGTCTACACCTTC
NA	NA	TRBV29-1	TRBJ1-4	CSVALQAGEKLFF	TGCAGCGTTGCCTTACAGGCGGGCGAAAAACTGTTTTTT
few	TRBD1	TRBV30	TRBJ2-7	CAWTGTGYEQYF	TGTGCCTGGACCGGGACAGGGTACGAGCAGTACTTC
NA	TRBD2	TRBV7-2	TRBJ2-5	CASSAGEEETQYF	TGTGCCAGCAGCGCGGGGGAGGAAGAGACCCAGTACTTC
NA	NA	TRBV30	TRBJ2-2	CAWILNGADTGELFF	TGTGCCTGGATCCTTAACGGGGCTGACACCGGGGAGCTGTTTTTT
few	NA	TRBV27	TRBJ1-6	CASSLKGPDSPLHF	TGTGCCAGCAGTTTAAAGGGGCCGGATTCACCCCTCCACTTT
NA	NA	TRBV15	TRBJ1-4	CATSRDASPNEKLFF	TGTGCCACCAGCAGAGATGCGAGTCCTAATGAAAAACTGTTTTTT
NA	TRBD2	TRBV28	TRBJ2-3	CASSRAGDLTSTDTQYF	TGTGCCAGCAGTAGAGCGGGGGACCTTACTAGCACAGATACGCAGTATTTT
NA	NA	TRBV7-2	TRBJ1-5	CASSLGEGETQHF	TGTGCCAGCAGCTTAGGGGAAGGGGAGACCCAGCATTTT
NA	NA	TRBV30	TRBJ1-5	CAWTAYSNQPQHF	TGTGCCTGGACAGCTTATAGCAATCAGCCCCAGCATTTT
NA	NA	TRBV4-2	TRBJ2-7	CASSQTLGEQYF	TGTGCCAGCAGCCAAACTCTGGGCGAGCAGTACTTC
NA	TRBD1	TRBV5-1	TRBJ1-4	CASSPGTGVTNEKLFF	TGCGCCAGCAGCCCCGGGACAGGGGTGACTAATGAAAAACTGTTTTTT
few	NA	TRBV4-1	TRBJ2-1	CASSRRDGEQFF	TGCGCCAGCAGCCGACGTGATGGCGAGCAGTTCTTC
NA	TRBD2	TRBV4-1	TRBJ2-7	CASSRTSGSYEQYF	TGCGCCAGCAGCCGGACTAGCGGCTCCTACGAGCAGTACTTC
once	TRBD1	TRBV6-5	TRBJ1-5	CASSQDRGQGQPQHF	TGTGCCAGCAGTCAAGACAGGGGGCAAGGTCAGCCCCAGCATTTT
NA	NA	TRBV15	TRBJ1-5	CATSSGRRVNQPQHF	TGTGCCACCAGCAGTGGCCGAAGAGTCAATCAGCCCCAGCATTTT
NA	NA	TRBV2	TRBJ2-7	CASRRGAGNEQYF	TGTGCCAGCAGGAGGGGGGCAGGAAACGAGCAGTACTTC
few	NA	TRBV6-5	TRBJ2-1	CASSYRSYNEQFF	TGTGCCAGCAGTTACCGAAGTTACAATGAGCAGTTCTTC
NA	TRBD2	TRBV5-1	TRBJ2-3	CASSQPRFGGTTDTQYF	TGCGCCAGCAGCCAACCGCGGTTCGGGGGGACCACAGATACGCAGTATTTT
few	TRBD2	TRBV7-9	TRBJ2-5	CASSFDGGLQETQYF	TGTGCCAGCAGCTTCGACGGGGGACTACAAGAGACCCAGTACTTC
once	NA	TRBV2	TRBJ2-7	CASTVGTRDYEQYF	TGTGCCAGCACCGTAGGGACGAGGGACTACGAGCAGTACTTC